The 9 T cell receptor beta chains listed next were all sequenced from one sample in a study of blood T cell repertoires in COVID-19 (TCRdb year 2020). Receptors were amplified or captured by the immunoSEQ multiplex PCR assay. Held by TCRdb, this immuneACCESS table contains in-frame sequences only and omits some clones. Under half of the omission traces to an unresolved V gene where checked; the cause of the rest is unknown. The sample has about 55,000 clones on record, just under 85% of them singletons. More than 13% of the sample is held by the ten biggest clonotypes. Sequencing was performed on peripheral blood. The receptors originated from a human donor in a cohort sampled during active COVID-19.

As DNA, the CDR3 is TGTGCCATCTCGGGAGGGACGTCTAGCTACGAGCAGTACTTC. Encoded protein: CAISGGTSSYEQYF. This chain uses TRBV10-3 with TRBJ2-7; 8 bases match TRBD2. V gave up 8 bases and J gave up 3 bases; unmatched junction bases: 9. CDR3 length: 14 residues. Looked up from germline, CDR1 is ENHRY and CDR2 is SYGVKD.

V is TRBV5-1 and J is TRBJ1-2; 8 nucleotides match TRBD1. CDR1 SGHRS and CDR2 YFSETQ come from the germline V gene. There are 13 residues in the CDR3. V gave up 2 bases and J gave up 8 bases; unmatched junction bases: 5. CDR3 nucleotide sequence: TGCGCCAGCAGCTTTGGGACAGGATACGGCTACACCTTC. Protein: CASSFGTGYGYTF. Full variable domain (remainder filled in from reference TRBV5-1 and TRBJ1-2): KAGVTQTPRYLIKTRGQQVTLSCSPISGHRSVSWYQQTPGQGLQFLFEYFSETQRNKGNFPGRFSGRQFSNSRSEMNVSTLELGDSALYLCASSFGTGYGYTFGSGTRLTVV.

The rearrangement joins TRBV7-6 to TRBJ2-1; 12 bases line up with TRBD2. The CDR3 contains 17 residues. J lost 6 bases, V lost 1 base, and 7 bases had no gene match. Germline lookup yields CDR1 SGHVS and CDR2 FNYEAQ. For the CDR3, the DNA is TGTGCCAGCAGCTTAGGCGTCGGGACTAGCGGGTTCAATGAGCAGTTCTTC. This codes for CASSLGVGTSGFNEQFF.

This clone was seen more than once but under ten times. J is TRBJ1-5 and V is TRBV7-6, with D possibly matching TRBD1 (5 bases). V lost 6 bases, J lost 4 bases, and 10 bases lay in between. The CDR3 extends over 13 amino acids. In germline, CDR1 is SGHVS, CDR2 FNYEAQ. The CDR3 DNA reads as TGTGCCAGCAGTATCGGGGGGAATCAGCCCCAGCATTTT. Amino acid sequence: CASSIGGNQPQHF.

The V call is TRBV5-1, the J call TRBJ2-6; TRBD2 might be the D (5 bases). V was trimmed by 5 bases and J by 2 bases, leaving 8 bases between them. The CDR3 runs to 14 residues. Germline values: CDR1 SGHRS, CDR2 YFSETQ. The CDR3 nucleotides read TGCGCCAGCAGTCGGGGTACTGGGGCCAACGTCCTGACTTTC. As protein: CASSRGTGANVLTF.

This chain joins TRBV4-2 and TRBJ2-5; TRBD1 matches at 7 bases. This CDR3 has 17 amino acids. Unmatched junction bases numbered 10, after V lost 1 base and J lost 2 bases. Germline-derived CDR1 and CDR2 are LGHNA and YNFKEQ. This CDR3 is CASSQVPRGLGQETQYF. The CDR3 coding sequence is TGTGCCAGCAGCCAAGTTCCTAGGGGGCTCGGTCAAGAGACCCAGTACTTC.

V is TRBV30 and J is TRBJ1-5, with 7 bases aligning to TRBD1. The length of the CDR3 is 14 residues. J lost 5 bases, V lost 1 base, and 5 bases had no gene match. The V gene's germline CDR1 is GTSNPN and CDR2 SVGIG (reference sequence). The CDR3: CAWSAGQLDQPQHF. CDR3 DNA sequence: TGTGCCTGGAGTGCGGGACAGTTAGATCAGCCCCAGCATTTT.

As concerns this clone: One junction end disagrees with the germline gene, perhaps due to a read error. The chain carries TRBV3-1 (or the pseudogene TRBV3-2) and TRBJ1-6, with 11 bases matching TRBD1. Germline V gene data show CDR1 as LGHDT and CDR2 as YNNKEL (reference sequence). The CDR3 consists of 14 residues. In nucleotides, the CDR3 is TGTGCCAGCAGTCAAGGACAGGGGGCAGGACCCCTCCACTTT. Its protein is CASSQGQGAGPLHF.

The J gene is TRBJ2-5, the V gene TRBV14; TRBD2 agrees at 8 bases. The CDR3 runs to 14 residues. The trim removed 4 bases at V and 1 base at J, leaving 2 bases unmatched. Germline V gene lookup returns CDR1 SGHDN and CDR2 FVKESK. The CDR3 spells CASSRTSGQETQYF. The DNA of the CDR3 is TGTGCCAGCAGCCGTACTAGCGGCCAAGAGACCCAGTACTTC.